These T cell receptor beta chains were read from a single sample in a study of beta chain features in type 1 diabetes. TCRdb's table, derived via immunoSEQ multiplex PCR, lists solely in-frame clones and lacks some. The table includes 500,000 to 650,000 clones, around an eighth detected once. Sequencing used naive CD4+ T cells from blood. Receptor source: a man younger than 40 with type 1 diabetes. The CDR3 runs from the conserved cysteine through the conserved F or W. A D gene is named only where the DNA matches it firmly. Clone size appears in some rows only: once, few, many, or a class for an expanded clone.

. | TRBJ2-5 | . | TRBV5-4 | CASSLQETQYF | TGTGCCAGCAGTCTTCAAGAGACCCAGTACTTC
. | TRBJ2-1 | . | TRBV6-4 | CASSEGLGNEQFF | TGTGCCAGCAGTGAAGGATTGGGAAATGAGCAGTTCTTC
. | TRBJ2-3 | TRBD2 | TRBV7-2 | CASSLWTSGGAASTDTQYF | TGTGCCAGCAGCTTATGGACTAGCGGGGGGGCCGCTAGCACAGATACGCAGTATTTT
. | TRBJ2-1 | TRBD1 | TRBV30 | CAFGTGLYNEQFF | TGTGCCTTCGGGACAGGGCTATACAATGAGCAGTTCTTC
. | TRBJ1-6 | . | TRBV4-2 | CASSQEEGPYTLHF | TGTGCCAGCAGCCAAGAAGAGGGACCTTATACCCTCCACTTT
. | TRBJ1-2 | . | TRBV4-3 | CASSQGLWTDGYTF | TGCGCCAGCAGCCAGGGCCTTTGGACGGACGGCTACACCTTC
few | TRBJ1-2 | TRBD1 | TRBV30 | CAWGQGVGYGYTF | TGTGCCTGGGGACAGGGGGTAGGCTATGGCTACACCTTC
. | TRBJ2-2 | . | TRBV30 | CAWSRDSSTGELFF | TGTGCCTGGAGCCGTGATTCGTCCACCGGGGAGCTGTTTTTT
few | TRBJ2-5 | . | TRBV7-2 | CASSLTETQYF | TGTGCCAGCAGCTTGACAGAGACCCAGTACTTC
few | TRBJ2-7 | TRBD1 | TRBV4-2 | CASSPGGTGGSEQYF | TGTGCCAGCAGCCCCGGAGGGACAGGGGGCTCCGAGCAGTACTTC
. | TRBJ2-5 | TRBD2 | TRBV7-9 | CASSLGLAGETQYF | TGTGCCAGCAGCTTAGGATTAGCGGGCGAGACCCAGTACTTC
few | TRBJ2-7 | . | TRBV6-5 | CASSPGGTREQYF | TGTGCCAGCAGCCCAGGGGGGACACGCGAGCAGTACTTC
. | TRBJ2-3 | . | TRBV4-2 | CASSQDGQQTDTQYF | TGTGCCAGCAGCCAAGACGGACAGCAAACAGATACGCAGTATTTT
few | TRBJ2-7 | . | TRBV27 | CASSLWGADEQYF | TGTGCCAGCAGTTTATGGGGTGCGGACGAGCAGTACTTC
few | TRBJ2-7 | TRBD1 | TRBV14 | CASSQEEDRDRYEQYF | TGTGCCAGCAGCCAAGAGGAGGACAGGGATCGCTACGAGCAGTACTTC
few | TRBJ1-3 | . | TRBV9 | CASSVDRYSSGNTIYF | TGTGCCAGCAGCGTAGACAGGTACTCCTCTGGAAACACCATATATTTT
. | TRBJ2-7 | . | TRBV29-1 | CSATTAIRGGEQYF | TGCAGCGCTACTACAGCTATACGGGGTGGCGAGCAGTACTTC
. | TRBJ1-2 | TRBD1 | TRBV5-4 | CASSPDRGQGYGYTF | TGTGCCAGCAGCCCGGACAGGGGGCAGGGCTATGGCTACACCTTC
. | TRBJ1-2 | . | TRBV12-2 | CASRLGGPPGTYGYTF | TGTGCAAGTCGCTTAGGTGGTCCCCCAGGGACCTATGGCTACACCTTC
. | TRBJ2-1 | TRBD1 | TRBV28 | CASSPPGQGRYNEQFF | TGTGCCAGCAGTCCTCCCGGACAGGGTCGATACAATGAGCAGTTCTTC
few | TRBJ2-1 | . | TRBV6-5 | CASSYSGSENNEQFF | TGTGCCAGCAGTTACTCTGGTAGCGAGAACAATGAGCAGTTCTTC
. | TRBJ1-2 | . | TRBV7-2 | CASSLIQARSYGYTF | TGTGCCAGCAGCTTAATCCAGGCGAGGAGCTATGGCTACACCTTC
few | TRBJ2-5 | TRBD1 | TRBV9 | CASSATGGVPQETQYF | TGTGCCAGCAGCGCGACAGGGGGCGTGCCCCAAGAGACCCAGTACTTC
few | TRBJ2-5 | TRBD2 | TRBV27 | CASSPSLLAGQETQYF | TGTGCCAGCAGCCCCTCCTTACTAGCGGGACAAGAGACCCAGTACTTC
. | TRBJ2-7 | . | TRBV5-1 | CASSLVPGGTGYEQYF | TGCGCCAGCAGCCTGGTCCCGGGGGGGACAGGCTACGAGCAGTACTTC
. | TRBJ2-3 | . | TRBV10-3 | CAIRSILDTDTQYF | TGTGCCATCAGAAGTATTTTGGACACAGATACGCAGTATTTT